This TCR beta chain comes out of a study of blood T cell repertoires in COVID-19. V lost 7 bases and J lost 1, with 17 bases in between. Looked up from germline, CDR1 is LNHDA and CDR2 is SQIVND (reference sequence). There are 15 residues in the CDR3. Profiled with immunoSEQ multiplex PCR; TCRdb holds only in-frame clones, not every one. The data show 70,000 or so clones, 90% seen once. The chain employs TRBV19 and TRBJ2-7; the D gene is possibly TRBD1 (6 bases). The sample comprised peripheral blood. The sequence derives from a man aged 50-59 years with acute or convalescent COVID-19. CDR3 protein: CASNPGATWSYEQYF. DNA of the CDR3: TGTGCCAGTAATCCAGGGGCAACTTGGTCCTACGAGCAGTACTTC. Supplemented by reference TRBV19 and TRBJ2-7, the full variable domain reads DGGITQSPKYLFRKEGQNVTLSCEQNLNHDAMYWYRQDPGQGLRLIYYSQIVNDFQKGDIAEGYSVSREKKESFPLTVTSAQKNPTAFYLCASNPGATWSYEQYFGPGTRLTVT.